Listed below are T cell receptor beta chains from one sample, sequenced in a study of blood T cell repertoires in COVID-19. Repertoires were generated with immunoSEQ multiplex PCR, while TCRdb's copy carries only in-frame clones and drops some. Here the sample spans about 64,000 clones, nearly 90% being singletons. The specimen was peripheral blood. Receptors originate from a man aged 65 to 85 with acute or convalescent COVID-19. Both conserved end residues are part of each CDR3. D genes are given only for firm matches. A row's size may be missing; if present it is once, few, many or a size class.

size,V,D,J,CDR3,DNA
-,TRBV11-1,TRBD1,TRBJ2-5,CASSFSGGVGEETQYF,TGTGCCAGCAGCTTTTCAGGGGGAGTTGGCGAAGAGACCCAGTACTTC
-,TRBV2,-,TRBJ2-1,CASSSGNEQFF,TGTGCCAGCAGTAGCGGTAATGAGCAGTTCTTC
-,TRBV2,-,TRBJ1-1,CASSDQTVNTEAFF,TGTGCCAGCAGCGACCAGACAGTGAACACTGAAGCTTTCTTT
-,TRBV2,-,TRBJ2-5,CASSESGAEQETQYF,TGTGCCAGCAGTGAAAGTGGAGCGGAACAAGAGACCCAGTACTTC
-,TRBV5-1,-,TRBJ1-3,CASSLGSSGNTIYF,TGCGCCAGCAGCTTAGGTAGCAGTGGAAACACCATATATTTT
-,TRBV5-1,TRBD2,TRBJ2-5,CASSGKGTSGVETQYF,TGCGCCAGCAGCGGCAAAGGGACTAGCGGGGTAGAGACCCAGTACTTC
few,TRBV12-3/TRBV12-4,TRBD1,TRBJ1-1,CASSRGTGEAFF,TGTGCCAGCAGCCGAGGGACAGGGGAAGCTTTCTTT
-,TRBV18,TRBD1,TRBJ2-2,CASSPQGTGGIGELFF,TGTGCCAGCTCACCACAGGGGACAGGGGGCATCGGGGAGCTGTTTTTT
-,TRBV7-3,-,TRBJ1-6,CASSLKANGSPLHF,TGTGCCAGCAGCTTAAAAGCCAACGGTTCACCCCTCCACTTT
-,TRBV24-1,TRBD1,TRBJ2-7,CATSGWGQGTHEQYF,TGTGCCACCAGTGGGTGGGGACAGGGGACCCACGAGCAGTACTTC
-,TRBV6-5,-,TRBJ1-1,CASRRGQNTEAFF,TGTGCCAGCAGAAGAGGGCAGAACACTGAAGCTTTCTTT
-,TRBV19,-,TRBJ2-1,CASSIYGTVGNEQFF,TGTGCCAGTAGTATATATGGGACTGTAGGGAATGAGCAGTTCTTC
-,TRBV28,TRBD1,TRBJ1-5,CASQLQGGYQPQHF,TGTGCCAGCCAACTGCAGGGGGGCTATCAGCCCCAGCATTTT
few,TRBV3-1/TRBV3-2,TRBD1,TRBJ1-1,CASSLGQGVAEAFF,TGTGCCAGCAGCTTGGGGCAGGGGGTCGCTGAAGCTTTCTTT
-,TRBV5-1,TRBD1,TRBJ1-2,CASSFYRGEGYTF,TGCGCCAGCAGCTTCTACAGGGGGGAAGGCTACACCTTC
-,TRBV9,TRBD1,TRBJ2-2,CASSDRGNTGELFF,TGTGCCAGCAGCGACAGGGGGAACACCGGGGAGCTGTTTTTT
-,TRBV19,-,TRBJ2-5,CASSNGGGQETQYF,TGTGCCAGTAGCAATGGCGGCGGCCAAGAGACCCAGTACTTC
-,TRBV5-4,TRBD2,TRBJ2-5,CASSLRGGRETQYF,TGTGCCAGCAGCTTGCGGGGGGGCCGGGAGACCCAGTACTTC
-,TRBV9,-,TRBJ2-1,CASSVEASVGDEQFF,TGTGCCAGCAGCGTAGAGGCTAGCGTCGGAGATGAGCAGTTCTTC
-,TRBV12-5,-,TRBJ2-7,CASGSGTGSYEQYF,TGTGCTAGTGGTTCTGGAACCGGGAGCTACGAGCAGTACTTC
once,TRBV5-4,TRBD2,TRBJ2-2,CASSLVGSGGVRTGELFF,TGTGCCAGCAGCTTGGTCGGTAGCGGGGGGGTTAGAACCGGGGAGCTGTTTTTT
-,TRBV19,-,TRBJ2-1,CASSITTRYSYNEQFF,TGTGCCAGTAGTATTACTACTCGCTACTCCTACAATGAGCAGTTCTTC
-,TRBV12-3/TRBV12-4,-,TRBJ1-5,CASSWNRDQPQHF,TGTGCCAGCAGTTGGAACAGGGACCAGCCCCAGCATTTT
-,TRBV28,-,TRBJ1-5,CASSLGARSQHF,TGTGCCAGCAGTTTGGGGGCCCGCTCTCAGCATTTT
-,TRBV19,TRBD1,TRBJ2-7,CASSKGTGRGIYEQYF,TGTGCCAGTAGTAAGGGGACAGGTCGAGGAATCTACGAGCAGTACTTC
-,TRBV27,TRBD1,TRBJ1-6,CASSSRDRWHLHF,TGTGCCAGCAGTTCCCGGGACAGGTGGCACCTCCACTTT
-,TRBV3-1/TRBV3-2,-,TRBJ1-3,CASSQKGGGNTIYF,TGTGCCAGCAGCCAGAAAGGGGGAGGAAACACCATATATTTT
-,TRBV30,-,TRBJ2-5,CAWSVGQQETQYF,TGTGCCTGGAGTGTTGGTCAGCAAGAGACCCAGTACTTC
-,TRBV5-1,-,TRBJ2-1,CASSLQQDRNNEQFF,TGCGCCAGCAGCTTACAGCAAGACAGGAACAATGAGCAGTTCTTC
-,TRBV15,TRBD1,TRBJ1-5,CATSGQGWGNQPQHF,TGTGCCACCAGCGGACAGGGATGGGGCAATCAGCCCCAGCATTTT
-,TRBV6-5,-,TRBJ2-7,CASGNFGDEQYF,TGTGCCAGCGGAAACTTCGGGGACGAGCAGTACTTC
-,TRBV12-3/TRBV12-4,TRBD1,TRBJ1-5,CASSRDRDQPQHF,TGTGCCAGCAGTAGGGACAGGGACCAGCCCCAGCATTTT